This entry lists 28 T cell receptor beta chains sequenced from one sample in a study of patients and donors after allogeneic stem cell transplantation. TCRdb processed the RT-PCR reads anew with MiXCR; each CDR3 protein has one entry. The sample has tens of thousands of distinct CDR3 sequences, nearly 7% seen once. Sequences were obtained from blood, either unsorted or a sorted T cell fraction (not recorded which). The receptors stem from a human donor who was either an allogeneic HSCT recipient or a stem cell or donor lymphocyte infusion donor (not recorded which). It is not recorded whose cells these are; they may come from a transplant donor.

This clonotype was counted many times. The CDR3 region has the DNA TGTGCCAGCAGCCCATTCCCACAGGGCAACTATGGCTACACCTTC. Protein sequence: CASSPFPQGNYGYTF. The chain uses TRBV3-1 and TRBJ1-2; D might be TRBD1 (6 bases). Germline V CDR1 and CDR2: LGHDT, YNNKEL (reference sequence). The CDR3 contains 15 residues. Deletions cut 4 bases from V and 2 bases from J, with 14 bases between.

This clonotype was observed at least ten times. This rearrangement joins TRBV28 to TRBJ1-2, with 10 bases that match TRBD1. Looked up from germline, CDR1 is MDHEN and CDR2 is SYDVKM. CDR3 length equals 14 residues. V shed 4 bases and J 4 bases; nucleotides not matched to a gene: 3. The CDR3 protein is CASSSGQGPYGYTF. In DNA form, the CDR3 reads TGTGCCAGCAGTTCGGGACAGGGGCCCTATGGCTACACCTTC.

This clonotype was seen ten or more times. J is TRBJ2-2 and V is TRBV7-3, with 8 bases fitting TRBD2. The trim removed 1 base at V and 6 bases at J, leaving 7 bases unmatched. Germline loops: CDR1 SGHTA, CDR2 FQGTGA. The CDR3 length is 16 residues. Written as DNA, the CDR3 is TGTGCCAGCAGCTTAAATCCAGCGGGAGCGGCCGGGGAGCTGTTTTTT. This codes for CASSLNPAGAAGELFF.

This clonotype was counted many times. The chain is built from TRBV7-9 and TRBJ2-7; 8 positions agree with TRBD1. J was trimmed by 5 bases and V by 5 bases; bases with no gene match: 11. The CDR3 spans 15 residues. Per the germline V gene, CDR1 is SEHNR and CDR2 is FQNEAQ (reference sequence). The CDR3, as DNA: TGTGCCAGCAGCGCGGGTCGGACAGGGCTGGACGAGCAGTACTTC. The encoded protein is CASSAGRTGLDEQYF.

This clonotype was seen at least ten times. The rearrangement joins TRBV7-9 to TRBJ1-1; D is unclear. This CDR3 comprises 17 residues. V was shortened by 5 bases and J by 1 base, with 20 bases between the two germline ends. CDR1 is SEHNR, CDR2 FQNEAQ, per germline (reference sequence). The CDR3 DNA follows: TGTGCCAGCAGCCCAGAACGGCGGCGGGCATCGAACACTGAAGCTTTCTTT. It specifies CASSPERRRASNTEAFF.

This clonotype has a count of ten or more. This sequence joins TRBV6-5 and TRBJ1-5; D gene unclear. Deletions cut 5 bases from V and 6 bases from J, with 11 bases between. Germline V gene data show CDR1 as MNHEY and CDR2 as SVGAGI. The length of the CDR3 is 13 residues. CDR3 in amino acids: CASSRLQRQPQHF. CDR3 coding DNA: TGTGCCAGCAGTCGCCTTCAACGTCAGCCCCAGCATTTT.

This clonotype was found many times. The CDR3 region has the DNA TGCAGCGCAGGACTAGCGGGTCGCACAGATACGCAGTATTTT. This gives the protein CSAGLAGRTDTQYF. The chain links TRBV29-1 to TRBJ2-3; 11 nucleotides line up with TRBD2. This CDR3 contains 14 residues. J lost 1 base, V lost 7 bases, and 4 bases had no gene match. Germline CDR1 is SQVTM and CDR2 is ANQGSEA.

This chain uses TRBV4-2 with TRBJ2-3, with TRBD2 matching over 7 bases. Germline CDR1 is LGHNA and CDR2 is YNFKEQ. The CDR3 has 16 residues. V shed 3 bases and J 6 bases; nucleotides not matched to a gene: 12. The CDR3 reads CASSHRLALNMDTQYF. CDR3 DNA: TGTGCCAGCAGCCACCGACTAGCCCTAAACATGGATACGCAGTATTTT.

The sample holds many counts of this clonotype. The chain recombines TRBV5-1 with TRBJ1-2, with D possibly TRBD1 on 6 matching bases. The V end was cut by 0 bases, the J end by 2 bases, with 8 bases between. There are 14 residues in the CDR3. CDR1 is SGHRS, CDR2 YFSETQ, per germline. The CDR3 DNA is TGCGCCAGCAGCTTGGAGGGGGTGAACTATGGCTACACCTTC. Translated, it gives CASSLEGVNYGYTF.

This clonotype was counted many times. V gene TRBV7-2 combines with J gene TRBJ1-5; D uncertain. Germline CDR1 is SGHTA and CDR2 is FQGNSA. V was trimmed by 4 bases and J by 1 base, leaving 17 bases between them. CDR3 length equals 17 residues. CDR3 protein: CASSSLVGSMSNQPQHF. CDR3 coding DNA: TGTGCCAGCAGCTCCCTCGTTGGGTCAATGAGCAATCAGCCCCAGCATTTT.

The genes are TRBV20-1 and TRBJ1-2; 7 nucleotides agree with TRBD1. The V gene's germline CDR1 is DFQATT and CDR2 SNEGSKA (reference sequence). The CDR3 spans 14 residues. Trimming at V came to 0 bases and at J to 2 bases, leaving 3 bases not matched to a gene. Here the CDR3 reads CSARDTGQNYGYTF. The CDR3 nucleotides are TGCAGTGCTAGAGATACGGGACAGAACTATGGCTACACCTTC.

This clonotype has ten or more counts. The chain couples TRBV20-1 to TRBJ1-5; tentatively, D is TRBD1 (5 bases). This CDR3 contains 14 residues. Trimming removed 3 bases at V and 0 bases at J, with 9 bases between. CDR1 DFQATT and CDR2 SNEGSKA come from the germline V gene (reference sequence). CDR3 in amino acids: CSARGGNSNQPQHF. In nucleotides, the CDR3 is TGCAGTGCTAGGGGGGGTAATAGCAATCAGCCCCAGCATTTT.

This clonotype was recorded a few times. The chain combines TRBV19 with TRBJ1-2, with 8 positions matching TRBD1. V lost 7 bases to trimming and J lost 4 bases; unmatched junction nucleotides: 11. This CDR3 is built from 15 residues. Germline V gene data show CDR1 as LNHDA and CDR2 as SQIVND (reference sequence). The CDR3 loop reads CASTSSWTGTYGYTF. The CDR3 DNA follows: TGTGCCAGTACCTCTTCCTGGACAGGGACCTATGGCTACACCTTC.

Concerning this clonotype: This sequence may be a read error, since a much larger clone differs from it by one base. The conserved phenylalanine or tryptophan normally closing the CDR3 is absent here, so this likely arose from a read error. The rearrangement uses TRBV7-9 and TRBJ2-3, with D maybe TRBD2 (6 bases). From germline, CDR1 is SEHNR and CDR2 FQNEAQ (reference sequence). The CDR3 runs to 13 residues. The V end lost 6 bases, the J end lost 6 bases, and 13 bases lay between the germline ends. Here the CDR3 reads CASSLQEGDTQYL. The DNA of the CDR3 is TGTGCCAGCAGTCTTCAGGAGGGGGATACGCAGTATTTG.

This clonotype appeared many times. This rearrangement joins TRBV5-6 to TRBJ2-3; D is uncertain. Germline-derived CDR1 and CDR2 are SGHDT and YYEEEE. Trimming removed 1 base at V and 6 bases at J, with 9 bases between. The CDR3 totals 13 residues. The CDR3 loop is CASSLRPRDTQYF. The CDR3 DNA reads TGTGCCAGCAGCTTGCGACCGCGGGATACGCAGTATTTT.

The rearrangement links TRBV3-1 to TRBJ2-7, with D hard to call. Per the germline V gene, CDR1 is LGHDT and CDR2 is YNNKEL (reference sequence). Trimming took 4 bases from V and 0 from J, leaving 10 bases between them. The length of the CDR3 is 14 residues. In DNA, the CDR3 is TGTGCCAGCAGCCCTAAGTGGGACTCCTACGAGCAGTACTTC. Translated, it gives CASSPKWDSYEQYF.

The CDR3 bases are TGCAGTGCCCAACGGAGTGGGGGAACCAATGAGCAGTTCTTC. Its protein product is CSAQRSGGTNEQFF. The chain links TRBV20-1 to TRBJ2-1; D may be TRBD1 or TRBD2 (5 bases each). This CDR3 is built from 14 residues. Germline V lookup: CDR1 DFQATT, CDR2 SNEGSKA (reference sequence). V gave up 6 bases and J gave up 6 bases, with 18 bases separating them.

This clonotype has a count of ten or more. J is TRBJ2-1 and V is TRBV24-1; a weak D match, TRBD2 (5 bases). The CDR3 runs to 15 residues. V lost 5 bases to trimming and J lost 3 bases, with 13 bases between them. Germline CDR1 reads KGHDR; CDR2 reads SFDVKD. The CDR3 region has the DNA TGTGCCACCAGTGGAGCGGAGGCGGGCTACAATGAGCAGTTCTTC. Residues: CATSGAEAGYNEQFF.

This clonotype showed up just a few times. This chain joins TRBV28 and TRBJ2-5; D not resolved. The CDR3 totals 11 residues. V dropped 5 bases and J dropped 5 bases, with 6 bases sitting between them. Germline CDR1 and CDR2: MDHEN and SYDVKM. CDR3 bases: TGTGCCAGCAGTACTGACGAGACCCAGTACTTC. Protein product: CASSTDETQYF. The full variable domain, rest sourced from reference TRBV28 and TRBJ2-5, is DVKVTQSSRYLVKRTGEKVFLECVQDMDHENMFWYRQDPGLGLRLIYFSYDVKMKEKGDIPEGYSVSREKKERFSLILESASTNQTSMYLCASSTDETQYFGPGTRLLVL.

This clonotype was seen many times. The chain combines TRBV7-9 with TRBJ2-1, with 8 bases lining up with TRBD2. Looked up from germline, CDR1 is SEHNR and CDR2 is FQNEAQ (reference sequence). V lost 6 bases and J lost 5; bases outside the gene matches: 3. There are 13 residues in the CDR3. CDR3 in amino acids: CASRAGVDNEQFF. CDR3 nucleotide sequence: TGTGCCAGCAGAGCGGGAGTTGACAATGAGCAGTTCTTC.

This clonotype was counted many times. The V and J genes are TRBV7-9 and TRBJ2-7; D tentatively reads TRBD1 or TRBD2 (5 bases each). Germline values: CDR1 SEHNR, CDR2 FQNEAQ (reference sequence). CDR3 size: 13 residues. V dropped 4 bases and J dropped 6 bases, with 13 bases sitting between them. The CDR3 spells CASSSQGRGEQYF. The CDR3 DNA follows: TGTGCCAGCAGCTCCCAGGGCCGGGGCGAGCAGTACTTC.

This clonotype was found a few times. This chain uses TRBV19 with TRBJ2-2; no reliable D call. CDR3 size: 13 residues. CDR1 LNHDA and CDR2 SQIVND come from the germline V gene (reference sequence). The V end lost 5 bases, the J end lost 5 bases, and 9 bases lay between the germline ends. Here the CDR3 DNA reads TGTGCCAGTAGTCACGATTGGACCGGGGAGCTGTTTTTT. Protein: CASSHDWTGELFF. The complete variable domain, with remaining parts taken from reference TRBV19 and TRBJ2-2, reads DGGITQSPKYLFRKEGQNVTLSCEQNLNHDAMYWYRQDPGQGLRLIYYSQIVNDFQKGDIAEGYSVSREKKESFPLTVTSAQKNPTAFYLCASSHDWTGELFFGEGSRLTVL.

The chain uses TRBV20-1 and TRBJ2-3; either TRBD1 or TRBD2 may supply D (5 bases each). Germline V gene lookup returns CDR1 DFQATT and CDR2 SNEGSKA (reference sequence). The V gene lost 0 bases and the J gene lost 4 bases, with 23 bases spanning the gap. The CDR3 is 18 residues long. CDR3 residues: CSARDLSVGAGVADTQYF. CDR3 DNA sequence: TGCAGTGCTAGAGATCTATCGGTTGGGGCGGGTGTGGCAGATACGCAGTATTTT.

This clonotype has a count of ten or more. The chain is built from TRBV28 and TRBJ1-2, with TRBD1 as a possible D gene (6 bases). V shed 3 bases and J shed 5 bases, with 7 bases lying between them. Germline CDR1 reads MDHEN; CDR2 reads SYDVKM. The CDR3 has 12 amino acids. As DNA, the CDR3 is TGTGCCAGCAGTTTGACAGGATATGGCTACACCTTC. Its translation is CASSLTGYGYTF.

The CDR3 DNA reads as TGTGCTAGTGGGCTGGAGACCCAGTACTTC. This encodes CASGLETQYF. V and J are TRBV12-5 and TRBJ2-5, with D uncertain. Germline V gives CDR1 LGHNT, CDR2 FRNRAP. Trimming removed 6 bases at V and 5 bases at J, with 4 bases between. This CDR3 is built from 10 residues.

This clonotype was observed many times. The chain links TRBV7-2 to TRBJ1-3, with D perhaps matching TRBD1 (6 bases). Germline V gene data show CDR1 as SGHTA and CDR2 as FQGNSA. CDR3 length: 14 amino acids. Trimming stripped 5 bases from V and 2 bases from J, with 10 bases between. In nucleotides, the CDR3 is TGTGCCAGCAGCCCAGGGGACGCTGGAAACACCATATATTTT. Translating gives CASSPGDAGNTIYF. Combining the CDR3 with reference TRBV7-2 and TRBJ1-3 gives the whole variable domain GAGVSQSPSNKVTEKGKDVELRCDPISGHTALYWYRQSLGQGLEFLIYFQGNSAPDKSGLPSDRFSAERTGGSVSTLTIQRTQQEDSAVYLCASSPGDAGNTIYFGEGSWLTVV.

This clonotype was detected ten times or more. The chain links TRBV25-1 to TRBJ2-1, with 7 bases that match TRBD2. This CDR3 comprises 18 residues. Germline values: CDR1 MGHDK, CDR2 SYGVNS. With 1 base clipped from V and 0 bases from J, the junction kept 9 bases outside the gene matches. This CDR3 reads CASSEWPQTSHSYNEQFF. Here the CDR3 DNA reads TGTGCCAGCAGTGAATGGCCCCAGACTAGCCACTCCTACAATGAGCAGTTCTTC.

This clonotype was seen at least ten times. V gene TRBV6-2 or TRBV6-3 combines with J gene TRBJ2-2; 10 bases line up with TRBD2. From germline, CDR1 is MNHEY and CDR2 SVGEGT. V trimming: 5 bases; J trimming: 3 bases; junction bases outside the gene matches: 6. This CDR3 contains 16 residues. The CDR3 nucleotides read TGTGCCAGCAGTCCGATAGCGGGAGGTCACACCGGGGAGCTGTTTTTT. This encodes CASSPIAGGHTGELFF.